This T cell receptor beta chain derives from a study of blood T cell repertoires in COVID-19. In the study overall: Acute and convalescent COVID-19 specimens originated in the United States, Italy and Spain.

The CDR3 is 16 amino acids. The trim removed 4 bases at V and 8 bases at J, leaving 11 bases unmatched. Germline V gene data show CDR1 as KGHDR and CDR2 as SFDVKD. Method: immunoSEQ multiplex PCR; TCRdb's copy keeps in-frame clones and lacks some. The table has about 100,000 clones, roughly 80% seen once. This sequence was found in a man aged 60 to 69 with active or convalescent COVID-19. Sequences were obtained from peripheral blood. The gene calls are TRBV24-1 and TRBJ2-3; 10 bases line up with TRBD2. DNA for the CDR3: TGTGCCACCAGTGACCGAGGGACTAGCGAAAGTCGTACGCAGTATTTT. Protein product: CATSDRGTSESRTQYF.